This T cell receptor (beta chain) was sequenced during a study of T cell repertoires in ileal Crohn's disease. Here immunoSEQ multiplex PCR was the method, and the copy in TCRdb shows in-frame clones only, minus some. The sample records roughly 5,000 clones, roughly 80% being singletons. This CDR3 has 15 amino acids. V trimming: 2 bases; J trimming: 5 bases; junction bases outside the gene matches: 5. Looked up from germline, CDR1 is LNHNV and CDR2 is YYDKDF (reference sequence). This receptor was obtained from an adult with Crohn's disease. The V gene is TRBV15, the J gene TRBJ2-7; 11 nucleotides line up with TRBD2. The sequencing sample was made of ileal tissue. This chain's CDR3 is CATSRSRSGGDEQYF. The CDR3 DNA follows: TGTGCCACCAGCAGATCCCGTAGCGGGGGGGACGAGCAGTACTTC.